This T cell receptor beta chain was captured in a study of spatial heterogeneity in lung cancer. This clonotype appeared many times. Trimming cost V 4 bases and J 7 bases; bases outside gene matches: 0. The CDR3 sequence is 14 residues long. CDR1 KGHDR and CDR2 SFDVKD come from the germline V gene. The time point: sample taken at primary tumor resection. MiXCR was run by TCRdb on the 5' RACE reads, yielding one entry per CDR3 protein. The sample lists about 92,000 distinct CDR3 sequences, 10% to 15% seen once, with 35% to 45% in the top ten. The V gene is TRBV24-1, the J gene TRBJ2-1; 13 nucleotides line up with TRBD2. This TCR was sampled from a male donor with early-stage non-small cell lung cancer. The specimen comprised PBMCs, sampled at surgery. DNA of the CDR3: TGTGCCACCAGTGAACTAGCGGGAGGGAATGAGCAGTTCTTC. Translation: CATSELAGGNEQFF.